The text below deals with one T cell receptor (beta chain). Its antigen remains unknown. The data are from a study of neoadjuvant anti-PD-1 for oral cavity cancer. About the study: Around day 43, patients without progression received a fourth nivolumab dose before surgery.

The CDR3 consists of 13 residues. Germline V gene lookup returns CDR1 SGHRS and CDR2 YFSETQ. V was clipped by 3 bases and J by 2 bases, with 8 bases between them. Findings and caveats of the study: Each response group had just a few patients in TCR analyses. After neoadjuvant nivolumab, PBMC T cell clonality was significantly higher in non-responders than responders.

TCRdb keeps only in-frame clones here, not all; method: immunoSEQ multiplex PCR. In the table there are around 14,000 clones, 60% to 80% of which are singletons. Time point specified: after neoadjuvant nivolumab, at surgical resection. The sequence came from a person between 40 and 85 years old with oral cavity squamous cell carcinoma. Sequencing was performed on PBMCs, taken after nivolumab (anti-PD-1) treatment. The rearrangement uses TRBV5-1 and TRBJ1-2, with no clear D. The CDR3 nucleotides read TGCGCCAGCAGCTCTGAAGCGAACTATGGCTACACCTTC. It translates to CASSSEANYGYTF.